These 14 T cell receptor beta chains came from one sample sequenced in a study of shared clonotypes between healthy human individuals. Assay used: immunoSEQ multiplex PCR; TCRdb lists only in-frame clones, some missing. The sample shows around 2,000,000 clones, about 93% of them seen only once. Naive CD8 populations comprised CD45RO-negative cells positively selected for CCR7, excluding terminally differentiated effector memory CD45RA+ cells. The source material was naive CD8+ T cells from PBMCs. These receptors came from a man between 18 and 29 years old in good health. Some clones in this sample may be carry-over from other donors' samples.

The chain carries TRBV25-1 and TRBJ1-2; D remains unclear. The CDR3 totals 12 residues. Trimming removed 5 bases at V and 8 bases at J, with 12 bases between. Germline CDR1 and CDR2: MGHDK and SYGVNS. This chain's CDR3 is CASSPVAGGYTF. Here the CDR3 DNA reads TGTGCCAGCAGTCCCGTCGCGGGGGGCTACACCTTC.

As concerns this clone: At the DNA level, this CDR3 is encoded by other sequences in the same sample as well. This chain connects TRBV27 to TRBJ1-5; no reliable D call. The CDR3 is made up of 13 amino acids. The V end was cut by 2 bases, the J end by 3 bases, with 5 bases between. Germline CDR1 and CDR2: MNHEY and SMNVEV (reference sequence). The CDR3 nucleotides are TGTGCCAGCAGTTTAGGGTCCAATCAGCCCCAGCATTTT. Its translation: CASSLGSNQPQHF.

J is TRBJ1-5 and V is TRBV11-2; possibly TRBD1 for D (5 bases). With 5 bases removed from V and 7 bases from J, the gap between germline ends came to 9 bases. Germline CDR1 reads SGHAT; CDR2 reads FQNNGV. The CDR3 runs 12 residues. CDR3 coding DNA: TGTGCCAGCAGCGGGGCAGGACAGCCCCAGCATTTT. Its translation is CASSGAGQPQHF.

V is TRBV19 and J is TRBJ1-3; no definite D call. With 6 bases removed from V and 0 bases from J, the gap between germline ends came to 9 bases. Germline CDR1 reads LNHDA; CDR2 reads SQIVND (reference sequence). The CDR3 consists of 14 residues. CDR3: CASSSRSSGNTIYF. The CDR3 DNA reads TGTGCCAGTAGCTCCAGAAGCTCTGGAAACACCATATATTTT.

The V gene is TRBV6-1, the J gene TRBJ1-1, with unresolved D. CDR3 length: 16 residues. Trimming pared 0 bases from V and 4 bases from J, leaving 15 bases between. From germline, CDR1 is MNHNS and CDR2 SASEGT. CDR3 bases: TGTGCCAGCAGTGAAGCGGTGGGTCGGGGTAGCACTGAAGCTTTCTTT. As protein: CASSEAVGRGSTEAFF.

This chain joins TRBV6-5 and TRBJ2-3; D is unclear. Germline V gene lookup returns CDR1 MNHEY and CDR2 SVGAGI. This CDR3 has 16 amino acids. V lost 0 bases, J lost 4 bases, and 14 bases lay in between. CDR3 nucleotides: TGTGCCAGCAGTTACTCGCACCCCTCTTCGGCAGATACGCAGTATTTT. Residues: CASSYSHPSSADTQYF.

This chain connects TRBV7-9 to TRBJ2-7; a weak D match, TRBD2 (6 bases). Germline CDR1 SEHNR, CDR2 FQNEAQ (reference sequence). The ends were cut back, 3 bases at V and 2 bases at J, with 11 bases in the middle. This CDR3 comprises 14 residues. The DNA for the CDR3 is TGTGCCAGCAGCTTCCCGGGAGAGACCTACGAGCAGTACTTC. It yields the protein CASSFPGETYEQYF.

The chain carries TRBV11-3 and TRBJ2-1; tentatively, D is TRBD2 (6 bases). The CDR3 contains 16 residues. V was clipped by 4 bases and J by 5 bases, with 18 bases between them. Germline CDR1 reads SGHNT; CDR2 reads YENEEA. The CDR3 loop reads CASSWGDSRGDNEQFF. The CDR3 DNA follows: TGTGCCAGCAGCTGGGGGGACTCCCGAGGTGACAATGAGCAGTTCTTC. Filled out from reference TRBV11-3 and TRBJ2-1, the complete variable domain reads EAGVVQSPRYKIIEKKQPVAFWCNPISGHNTLYWYLQNLGQGPELLIRYENEEAVDDSQLPKDRFSAERLKGVDSTLKIQPAELGDSAVYLCASSWGDSRGDNEQFFGPGTRLTVL.

The chain combines TRBV4-1 with TRBJ2-7, with no clear D. V was pared by 0 bases and J by 7 bases, with 16 bases between. The CDR3 totals 15 residues. In germline, CDR1 is MGHRA, CDR2 YSYEKL. This CDR3 is CASSQDALGLREQYF. The CDR3 bases are TGCGCCAGCAGCCAAGATGCCTTGGGCTTGAGAGAGCAGTACTTC.

This chain connects TRBV27 to TRBJ2-5; possibly TRBD1 or TRBD2 for D (7 bases each). The CDR3 totals 14 residues. Per germline, CDR1 MNHEY and CDR2 SMNVEV (reference sequence). Trimming removed 5 bases at V and 1 base at J, with 11 bases between. The CDR3 region has the DNA TGTGCCAGCAGTGAGCGGGACAGCCAAGAGACCCAGTACTTC. As protein: CASSERDSQETQYF.

The chain recombines TRBV19 with TRBJ1-5, with D uncertain. Germline-derived CDR1 and CDR2 are LNHDA and SQIVND (reference sequence). V was trimmed by 6 bases and J by 3 bases, leaving 9 bases between them. This CDR3 is 13 amino acids long. CDR3 nucleotide sequence: TGTGCCAGTAGAGTTCAGTTCAATCAGCCCCAGCATTTT. As protein: CASRVQFNQPQHF.

V is TRBV6-6 and J is TRBJ2-3; perhaps TRBD1 as D (5 bases). The germline CDR1 and CDR2 sequences are MNHNY and SVGAGI (reference sequence). This CDR3 has 13 residues. V lost 6 bases to trimming and J lost 4 bases, with 11 bases between them. The CDR3 region is CASSRWGPDTQYF. CDR3 sequence (DNA): TGTGCCAGCAGCCGGTGGGGCCCAGATACGCAGTATTTT.

The rearrangement uses TRBV6-1 and TRBJ2-7; TRBD2 is a possible D gene (7 bases). CDR1 and CDR2 from the germline V gene are MNHNS and SASEGT. The CDR3 length is 13 residues. V was cut by 10 bases and J by 5 bases, with 18 bases left in between. The CDR3: CATPGRGLNEQYF. The CDR3 coding sequence is TGTGCCACCCCCGGGCGGGGGCTCAACGAGCAGTACTTC.

The V and J genes are TRBV30 and TRBJ2-1, with 9 bases fitting TRBD1. V shed 2 bases and J 0 bases; nucleotides not matched to a gene: 11. The CDR3 sequence is 18 residues long. Germline CDR1 reads GTSNPN; CDR2 reads SVGIG (reference sequence). The CDR3 loop reads CAWSLRQGGRYSYNEQFF. As DNA, the CDR3 is TGTGCCTGGAGTTTAAGACAGGGGGGGAGGTACTCCTACAATGAGCAGTTCTTC.